The 23 T cell receptor beta chains reported below all come from one sample, sequenced in a study of Siglec-9 on CD8 T cells in melanoma. Sequencing was performed with immunoSEQ multiplex PCR; in TCRdb, only in-frame clones are kept and a portion is missing. The sample records 30,000 to 45,000 clones, about 80% being singletons. The sample was Siglec-9- CD8+ T cells sorted from blood. The receptors derive from a human donor in good health.

The chain couples TRBV6-7 to TRBJ1-4, with TRBD1 as a possible D gene (5 bases). TRBV6-7 is an open reading frame whose function is uncertain. This CDR3 has 18 amino acids. With 9 bases removed from V and 1 base from J, the gap between germline ends came to 24 bases. The CDR3 reads CARNLPHRGSGTNEKLFF. CDR3 in DNA: TGTGCCAGGAACTTACCCCACCGGGGGTCTGGAACTAATGAAAAACTGTTTTTT.

This clone was recorded once. The V and J genes are TRBV4-1 and TRBJ2-7, with D possibly matching TRBD2 (6 bases). Trimming removed 4 bases from V and 2 bases from J, with 9 bases in between. CDR1 is MGHRA, CDR2 YSYEKL, per germline. This CDR3 has 13 residues. Here the CDR3 reads CASSLRLAYEQYF. In DNA, the CDR3 is TGCGCCAGCAGCCTCCGACTAGCCTACGAGCAGTACTTC.

The chain uses TRBV27 and TRBJ2-1, with a weak D call TRBD2 (6 bases). The germline V gene has CDR1 MNHEY and CDR2 SMNVEV (reference sequence). V shed 6 bases and J shed 2 bases, with 11 bases lying between them. This CDR3 region has 14 residues. The CDR3 nucleotides are TGTGCCAGCAGCCTAGGAGGGGCCTACAATGAGCAGTTCTTC. This gives the protein CASSLGGAYNEQFF.

This rearrangement joins TRBV27 to TRBJ2-7, with D possibly matching TRBD1 (5 bases). CDR1 is MNHEY and CDR2 is SMNVEV in the germline V gene (reference sequence). The CDR3 consists of 15 residues. Trimming shortened V by 5 bases and J by 1 base, and 15 bases separated the two germline ends. DNA of the CDR3: TGTGCCAGCAGTCCGTTGCTAGGGGCTTCCTACGAGCAGTACTTC. This gives the protein CASSPLLGASYEQYF.

The rearrangement links TRBV28 to TRBJ2-7, with 9 bases fitting TRBD2. The junction had 7 bases not matched to a gene; V was cut back by 6 bases and J by 1 base. The CDR3 sequence is 15 residues long. The germline V gene has CDR1 MDHEN and CDR2 SYDVKM. The CDR3 DNA follows: TGTGCCAGCAGCCCTAGCGGGATGAAATCCTACGAGCAGTACTTC. Its translation is CASSPSGMKSYEQYF.

This clone was observed a handful of times. The V and J genes are TRBV2 and TRBJ1-1; D not certain. The germline V gene encodes CDR1 SNHLY and CDR2 FYNNEI. The CDR3 length is 13 residues. The V end was cut by 7 bases, the J end by 1 base, with 10 bases between. The CDR3: CASKAESNTEAFF. The CDR3 nucleotides read TGTGCCAGCAAGGCCGAGTCGAACACTGAAGCTTTCTTT.

The chain is built from TRBV10-1 and TRBJ2-3, with D tentatively TRBD1 or TRBD2 (5 bases each). The CDR3 is 13 residues long. The V gene lost 5 bases and the J gene lost 5 bases, with 11 bases spanning the gap. The germline V gene has CDR1 WNHNN and CDR2 SYGVQD (reference sequence). CDR3 residues: CASSSGTRDTQYF. Written as DNA, the CDR3 is TGCGCCAGCAGTTCGGGGACGAGAGATACGCAGTATTTT.

The V and J genes are TRBV5-8 and TRBJ1-1; TRBD1 aligns across 9 bases. Trimming took 2 bases from V and 7 from J; bases not matched to a gene: 12. The CDR3 covers 16 residues. Per germline, CDR1 SGHTS and CDR2 YDEGEE. The CDR3 DNA sequence: TGTGCCAGCAGCTTACAATGGGACAGGGTAGGACTTGAAGCTTTCTTT. Amino acids: CASSLQWDRVGLEAFF.

This clone showed up just a few times. V gene TRBV4-1 combines with J gene TRBJ1-1, with D unresolved. There are 16 residues in the CDR3. Trimming pared 1 base from V and 0 bases from J, leaving 12 bases between. Germline CDR1 reads MGHRA; CDR2 reads YSYEKL. Here the CDR3 reads CASSQASGVLNTEAFF. The DNA for the CDR3 is TGCGCCAGCAGCCAAGCGTCAGGTGTCCTGAACACTGAAGCTTTCTTT.

The chain carries TRBV28 and TRBJ1-1; D remains ambiguous. There are 13 residues in the CDR3. Between the trimmed V and J ends, which lost 6 bases and 6 bases, there was a span of 14 bases. Germline CDR1 and CDR2: MDHEN and SYDVKM. CDR3 nucleotide sequence: TGTGCCAGCAGCAACCTTCGAGCCTCTGAAGCTTTCTTT. Translating gives CASSNLRASEAFF.

This clone was observed a few times. V and J are TRBV4-1 and TRBJ1-1; no firm D call. V was pared by 0 bases and J by 2 bases, with 13 bases between. The CDR3 totals 16 residues. The germline CDR1 and CDR2 sequences are MGHRA and YSYEKL. This CDR3 is CASSQDKTAINTEAFF. The CDR3 region has the DNA TGCGCCAGCAGCCAAGATAAGACTGCTATTAACACTGAAGCTTTCTTT.

This chain connects TRBV5-1 to TRBJ2-5; D remains ambiguous. Germline assignment: CDR1 SGHRS and CDR2 YFSETQ. This CDR3 region has 17 residues. The ends were cut back, 0 bases at V and 0 bases at J, with 15 bases in the middle. CDR3 sequence (DNA): TGCGCCAGCAGCTTGGATCAGCAGGCCTCGTACCAAGAGACCCAGTACTTC. Translation gives CASSLDQQASYQETQYF.

The rearrangement links TRBV5-6 to TRBJ2-6; D perhaps matches TRBD2 (6 bases). Trimming removed 0 bases from V and 3 bases from J, with 10 bases in between. Per the germline V gene, CDR1 is SGHDT and CDR2 is YYEEEE. This CDR3 is 16 amino acids long. The CDR3 DNA sequence: TGTGCCAGCAGCTTGGCCGCGGGGTTTGGGGCCAACGTCCTGACTTTC. Translated, it gives CASSLAAGFGANVLTF.

The chain couples TRBV5-6 to TRBJ2-3, with D hard to call. V lost 6 bases and J lost 3, with 8 bases in between. Per germline, CDR1 SGHDT and CDR2 YYEEEE. The CDR3 is 12 amino acids. CDR3 bases: TGTGCCAGCAAAATAGCAACAGATACGCAGTATTTT. Translation gives CASKIATDTQYF.

The rearrangement joins TRBV4-1 to TRBJ2-1, with 7 bases matching TRBD1. Germline loops: CDR1 MGHRA, CDR2 YSYEKL. V trimming: 0 bases; J trimming: 7 bases; junction bases outside the gene matches: 3. The CDR3 runs 14 residues. The CDR3 nucleotides read TGCGCCAGCAGCCAAGATGAGGGGGCTAATGAGCAGTTCTTC. This encodes CASSQDEGANEQFF.

Here the CDR3 DNA reads TGTGCCAGCAGTTTTTATGGGGACAATGAGCAGTTCTTC. Protein sequence: CASSFYGDNEQFF. The V call is TRBV28, the J call TRBJ2-1; D is uncertain. Germline V gene data show CDR1 as MDHEN and CDR2 as SYDVKM. This CDR3 spans 13 amino acids. The ends were cut back, 3 bases at V and 5 bases at J, with 8 bases in the middle.

This clone was seen only a few times. CDR3 sequence reads: CASSSEAFF. The CDR3 DNA reads as TGTGCCAGCAGCTCTGAAGCTTTCTTT. This chain connects TRBV6-1 to TRBJ1-1; D is ambiguous. CDR1 is MNHNS and CDR2 is SASEGT in the germline V gene. This CDR3 comprises 9 residues. V was pared by 6 bases and J by 6 bases, with 2 bases between.

V gene TRBV6-1 combines with J gene TRBJ1-1; D is uncertain. V shed 7 bases and J shed 5 bases, with 17 bases lying between them. Germline loops: CDR1 MNHNS, CDR2 SASEGT. The CDR3 is 14 residues long. CDR3 bases: TGTGCCAGCAACCAAAATAGGGCGAATACTGAAGCTTTCTTT. Its protein is CASNQNRANTEAFF.

This chain connects TRBV19 to TRBJ2-7, with TRBD1 matching 8 bases. The V and J ends lost 1 base and 3 bases, in that order; junction bases with no gene match: 8. The CDR3 contains 16 residues. CDR1 and CDR2 (germline): LNHDA, SQIVND (reference sequence). The CDR3, as DNA: TGTGCCAGTAGTATAGGTAGGGACAGGACCTTCTACGAGCAGTACTTC. Protein product: CASSIGRDRTFYEQYF.

The CDR3 loop is CASSQVGSNGYTF. The CDR3, as DNA: TGCGCCAGCAGCCAAGTCGGGAGCAATGGCTACACCTTC. The chain recombines TRBV4-1 with TRBJ1-2; D call uncertain. The ends were cut back, 1 base at V and 6 bases at J, with 9 bases in the middle. The germline V gene has CDR1 MGHRA and CDR2 YSYEKL. This CDR3 comprises 13 residues.

J is TRBJ1-4 and V is TRBV27; D is uncertain. Trimming left V 3 bases short and J 0 bases short, with 11 bases between. The V gene's germline CDR1 is MNHEY and CDR2 SMNVEV (reference sequence). This CDR3 is built from 16 residues. The CDR3 protein is CASSLSIAATNEKLFF. CDR3 DNA sequence: TGTGCCAGCAGTTTGTCCATCGCGGCAACTAATGAAAAACTGTTTTTT.

The chain uses TRBV30 and TRBJ2-7; D gene unclear. Germline assignment: CDR1 GTSNPN and CDR2 SVGIG (reference sequence). Deletions cut 3 bases from V and 3 bases from J, with 9 bases between. The CDR3 covers 12 residues. CDR3 protein: CAWRIGSYEQYF. DNA of the CDR3: TGTGCCTGGAGAATCGGCAGCTACGAGCAGTACTTC. Looking up the rest from reference TRBV30 and TRBJ2-7 gives the full variable domain: SQTIHQWPATLVQPVGSPLSLECTVEGTSNPNLYWYRQAAGRGLQLLFYSVGIGQISSEVPQNLSASRPQDRQFILSSKKLLLSDSGFYLCAWRIGSYEQYFGPGTRLTVT.

V usage is TRBV27 and J usage is TRBJ1-4, with D possibly matching TRBD1 (6 bases). The ends were cut back, 4 bases at V and 0 bases at J, with 12 bases in the middle. Germline CDR1 and CDR2: MNHEY and SMNVEV (reference sequence). CDR3 size: 16 residues. Here the CDR3 DNA reads TGTGCCAGCAGTTCACTCTGGACAGCAACTAATGAAAAACTGTTTTTT. Translation: CASSSLWTATNEKLFF.